The clone carrying this TCR beta chain occurred a few times. The sample is drawn from a study of shared clonotypes between healthy human individuals. The assay was immunoSEQ multiplex PCR, and TCRdb's table has in-frame clones only and misses some. This repertoire shows 950,000 to 1,200,000 clones, 77% found once; its top ten account for roughly 0.9%. V was clipped by 0 bases and J by 6 bases; unmatched bases: 10. This CDR3 contains 17 residues. Germline V gene data show CDR1 as MGHRA and CDR2 as YSYEKL. The sample consisted of memory CD4+ T cells from PBMCs. This sample's subset: CD45RA-negative fraction. This chain uses TRBV4-1 with TRBJ2-1, with 8 bases matching TRBD2. The receptor was isolated from a man aged 18 to 30 in good health. Some clones in this sample may be carry-over from other donors' samples. The CDR3: CASSQESSGAGVNEQFF. CDR3 coding DNA: TGCGCCAGCAGCCAAGAATCCTCGGGAGCGGGAGTCAATGAGCAGTTCTTC.